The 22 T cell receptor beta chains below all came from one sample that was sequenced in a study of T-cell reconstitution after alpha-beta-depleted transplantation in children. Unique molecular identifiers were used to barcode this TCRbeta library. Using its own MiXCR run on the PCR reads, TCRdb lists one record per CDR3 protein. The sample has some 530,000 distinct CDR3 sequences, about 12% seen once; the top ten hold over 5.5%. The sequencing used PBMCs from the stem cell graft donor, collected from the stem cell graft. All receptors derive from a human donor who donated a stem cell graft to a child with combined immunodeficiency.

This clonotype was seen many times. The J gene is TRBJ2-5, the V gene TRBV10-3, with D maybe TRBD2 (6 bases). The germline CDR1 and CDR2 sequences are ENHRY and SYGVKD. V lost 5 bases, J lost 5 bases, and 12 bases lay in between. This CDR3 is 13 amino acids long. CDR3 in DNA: TGTGCCATCAGTTCGGGGGTGGGTGAGACCCAGTACTTC. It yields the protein CAISSGVGETQYF.

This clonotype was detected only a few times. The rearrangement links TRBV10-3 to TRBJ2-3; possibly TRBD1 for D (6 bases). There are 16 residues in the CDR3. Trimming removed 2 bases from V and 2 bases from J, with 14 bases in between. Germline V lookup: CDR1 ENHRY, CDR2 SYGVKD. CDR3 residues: CAISEDRPTLTDTQYF. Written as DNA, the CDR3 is TGTGCCATCAGTGAGGACAGGCCGACACTCACAGATACGCAGTATTTT.

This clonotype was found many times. Here the CDR3 reads CASSLRETGGSNQPQHF. CDR3 bases: TGTGCCAGCAGTCTAAGAGAGACGGGTGGGAGCAATCAGCCCCAGCATTTT. The chain recombines TRBV6-5 with TRBJ1-5; D remains ambiguous. Per the germline V gene, CDR1 is MNHEY and CDR2 is SVGAGI. Trimming took off 5 bases at V and 1 base at J, with 18 bases between the two ends. The CDR3 has 17 residues.

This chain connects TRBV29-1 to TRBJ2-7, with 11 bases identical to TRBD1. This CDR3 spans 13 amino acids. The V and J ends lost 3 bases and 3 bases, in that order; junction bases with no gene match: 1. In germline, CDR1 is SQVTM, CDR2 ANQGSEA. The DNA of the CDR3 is TGCAGCGTTGAGGGGACAGGGGGCTACGAGCAGTACTTC. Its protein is CSVEGTGGYEQYF.

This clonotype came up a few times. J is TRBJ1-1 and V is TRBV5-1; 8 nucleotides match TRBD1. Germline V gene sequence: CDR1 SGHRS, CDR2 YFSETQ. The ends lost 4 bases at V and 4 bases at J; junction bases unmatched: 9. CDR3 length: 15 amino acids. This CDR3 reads CASSPDRGEITEAFF. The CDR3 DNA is TGCGCCAGCAGCCCAGACAGGGGAGAGATCACTGAAGCTTTCTTT.

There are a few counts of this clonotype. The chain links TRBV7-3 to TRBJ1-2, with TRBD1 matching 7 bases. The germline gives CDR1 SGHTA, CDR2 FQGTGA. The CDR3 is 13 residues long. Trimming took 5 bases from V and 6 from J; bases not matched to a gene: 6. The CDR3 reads CASSPTGLDGYTF. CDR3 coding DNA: TGTGCCAGCAGCCCGACAGGGTTGGATGGCTACACCTTC.

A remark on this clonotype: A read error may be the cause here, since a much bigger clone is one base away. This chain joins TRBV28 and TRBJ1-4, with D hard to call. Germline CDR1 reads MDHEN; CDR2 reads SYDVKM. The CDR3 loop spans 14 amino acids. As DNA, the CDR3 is TGTGCCAGCAGCCCTGACCTGGCGGTTGAAAAACTGATTTTT. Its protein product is CASSPDLAVEKLIF.

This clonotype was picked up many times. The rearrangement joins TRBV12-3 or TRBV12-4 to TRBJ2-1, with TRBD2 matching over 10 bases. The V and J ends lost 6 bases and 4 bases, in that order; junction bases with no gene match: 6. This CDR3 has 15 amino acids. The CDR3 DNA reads TGTGCCAGCAGCATTAGCGGGGGGTCGTACAATGAGCAGTTCTTC. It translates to CASSISGGSYNEQFF.

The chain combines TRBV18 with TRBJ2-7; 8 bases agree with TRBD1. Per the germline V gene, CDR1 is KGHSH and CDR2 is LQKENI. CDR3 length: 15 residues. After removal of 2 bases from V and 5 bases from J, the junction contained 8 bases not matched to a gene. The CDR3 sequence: CASSPGFTGGNEQYF. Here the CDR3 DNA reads TGTGCCAGCTCACCAGGTTTCACAGGGGGTAACGAGCAGTACTTC.

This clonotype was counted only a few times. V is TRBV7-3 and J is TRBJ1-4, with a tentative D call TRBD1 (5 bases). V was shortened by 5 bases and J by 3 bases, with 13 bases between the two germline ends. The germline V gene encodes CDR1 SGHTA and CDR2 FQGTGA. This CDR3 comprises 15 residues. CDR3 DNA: TGTGCCAGCAGCGCCACGGGGGGGGCTAATGAAAAACTGTTTTTT. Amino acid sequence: CASSATGGANEKLFF.

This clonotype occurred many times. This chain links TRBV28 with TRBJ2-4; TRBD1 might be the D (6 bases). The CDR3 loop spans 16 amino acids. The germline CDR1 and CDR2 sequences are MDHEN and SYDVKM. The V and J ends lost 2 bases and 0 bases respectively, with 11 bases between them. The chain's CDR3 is CASSLGQILAKNIQYF. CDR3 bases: TGTGCCAGCAGTTTAGGACAGATTCTAGCCAAAAACATTCAGTACTTC.

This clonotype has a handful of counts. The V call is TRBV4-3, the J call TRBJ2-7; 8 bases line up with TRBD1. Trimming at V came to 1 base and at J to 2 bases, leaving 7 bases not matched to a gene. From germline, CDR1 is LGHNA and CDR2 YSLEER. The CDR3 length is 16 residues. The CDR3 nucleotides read TGCGCCAGCAGCCAAGGCGGCGGGACAGGTACCTACGAGCAGTACTTC. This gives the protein CASSQGGGTGTYEQYF.

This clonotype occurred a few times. For the CDR3, the DNA is TGTGCCAGCAGTTTAGCGGCCGGGGGCAATGAAGCTTTCTTT. Its translation is CASSLAAGGNEAFF. The V call is TRBV12-3 or TRBV12-4, the J call TRBJ1-1; tentatively, D is TRBD1 (6 bases). This CDR3 spans 14 amino acids. Deletions cut 0 bases from V and 7 bases from J, with 12 bases between.

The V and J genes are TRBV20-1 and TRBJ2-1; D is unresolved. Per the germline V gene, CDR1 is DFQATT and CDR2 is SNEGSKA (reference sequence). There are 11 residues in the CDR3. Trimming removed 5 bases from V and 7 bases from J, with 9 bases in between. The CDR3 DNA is TGCAGTGCTCCTCCCTGGAATGAGCAGTTCTTC. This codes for CSAPPWNEQFF.

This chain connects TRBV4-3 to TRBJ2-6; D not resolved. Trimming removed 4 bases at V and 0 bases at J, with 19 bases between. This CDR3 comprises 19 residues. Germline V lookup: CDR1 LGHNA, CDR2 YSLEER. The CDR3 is CASSRELTDVSSGANVLTF. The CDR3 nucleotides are TGCGCCAGCAGCCGAGAACTGACGGATGTCAGCTCTGGGGCCAACGTCCTGACTTTC.

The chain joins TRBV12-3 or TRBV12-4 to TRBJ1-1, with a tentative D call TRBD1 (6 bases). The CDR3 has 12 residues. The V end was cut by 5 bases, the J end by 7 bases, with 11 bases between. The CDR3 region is CASSPQGYEAFF. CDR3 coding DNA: TGTGCCAGCAGTCCCCAGGGGTATGAAGCTTTCTTT.

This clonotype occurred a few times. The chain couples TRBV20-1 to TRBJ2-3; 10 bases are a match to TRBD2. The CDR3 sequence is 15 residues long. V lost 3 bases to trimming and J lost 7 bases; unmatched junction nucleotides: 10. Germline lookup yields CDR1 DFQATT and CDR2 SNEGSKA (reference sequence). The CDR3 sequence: CSASRVSGGTNTQYF. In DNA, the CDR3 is TGCAGTGCTAGTAGGGTTAGCGGGGGGACAAATACGCAGTATTTT.

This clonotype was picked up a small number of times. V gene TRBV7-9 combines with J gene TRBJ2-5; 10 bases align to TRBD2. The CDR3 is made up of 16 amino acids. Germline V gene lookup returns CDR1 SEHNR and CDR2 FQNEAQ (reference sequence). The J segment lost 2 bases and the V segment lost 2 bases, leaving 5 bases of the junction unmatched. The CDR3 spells CASSLQAGGIQETQYF. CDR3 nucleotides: TGTGCCAGCAGCTTACAAGCGGGGGGGATACAAGAGACCCAGTACTTC.

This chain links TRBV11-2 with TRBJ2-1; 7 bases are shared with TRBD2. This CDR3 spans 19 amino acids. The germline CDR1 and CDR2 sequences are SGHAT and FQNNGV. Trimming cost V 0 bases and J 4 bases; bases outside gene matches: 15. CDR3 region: CASSLDPAGVFDWYNEQFF. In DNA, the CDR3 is TGTGCCAGCAGCTTAGACCCGGCGGGAGTGTTCGACTGGTACAATGAGCAGTTCTTC.

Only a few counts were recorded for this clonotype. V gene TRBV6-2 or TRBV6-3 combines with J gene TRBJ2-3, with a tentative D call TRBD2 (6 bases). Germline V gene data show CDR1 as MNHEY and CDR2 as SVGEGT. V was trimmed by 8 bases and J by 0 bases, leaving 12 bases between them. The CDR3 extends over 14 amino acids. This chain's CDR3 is CASGTGVSTDTQYF. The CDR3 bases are TGTGCCAGCGGTACGGGAGTGAGCACAGATACGCAGTATTTT.

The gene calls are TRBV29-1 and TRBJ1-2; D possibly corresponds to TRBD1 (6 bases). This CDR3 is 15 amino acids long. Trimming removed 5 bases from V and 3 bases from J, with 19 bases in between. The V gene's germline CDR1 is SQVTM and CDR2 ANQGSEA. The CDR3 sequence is CSVPNRDIEYYGYTF. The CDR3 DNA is TGCAGCGTTCCAAACCGGGACATTGAGTACTATGGCTACACCTTC.

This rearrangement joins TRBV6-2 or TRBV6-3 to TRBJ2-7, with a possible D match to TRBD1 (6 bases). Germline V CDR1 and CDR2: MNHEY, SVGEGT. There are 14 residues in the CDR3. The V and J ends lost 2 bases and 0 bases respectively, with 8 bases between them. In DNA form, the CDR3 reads TGTGCCAGCAGTTACCAGGGGAGCTCCTACGAGCAGTACTTC. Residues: CASSYQGSSYEQYF.